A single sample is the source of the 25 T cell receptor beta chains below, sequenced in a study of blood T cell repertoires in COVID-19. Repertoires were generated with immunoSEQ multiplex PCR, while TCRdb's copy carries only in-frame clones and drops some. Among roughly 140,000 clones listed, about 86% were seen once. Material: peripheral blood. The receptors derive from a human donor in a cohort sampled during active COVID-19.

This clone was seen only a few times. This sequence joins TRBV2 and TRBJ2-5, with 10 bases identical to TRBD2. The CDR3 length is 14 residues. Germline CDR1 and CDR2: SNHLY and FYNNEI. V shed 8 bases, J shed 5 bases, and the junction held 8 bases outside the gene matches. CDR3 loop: CASQDLAGVETQYF. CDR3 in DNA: TGTGCCAGCCAGGATCTAGCGGGAGTTGAGACCCAGTACTTC.

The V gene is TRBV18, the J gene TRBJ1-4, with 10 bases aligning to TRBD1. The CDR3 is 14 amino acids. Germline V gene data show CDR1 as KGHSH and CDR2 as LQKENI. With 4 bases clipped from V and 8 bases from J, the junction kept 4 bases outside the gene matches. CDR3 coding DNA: TGTGCCAGCTCACTAGGGACAGGGGACGAAAAACTGTTTTTT. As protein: CASSLGTGDEKLFF. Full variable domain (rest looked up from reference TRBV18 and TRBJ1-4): NAGVMQNPRHLVRRRGQEARLRCSPMKGHSHVYWYRQLPEEGLKFMVYLQKENIIDESGMPKERFSAEFPKEGPSILRIQQVVRGDSAAYFCASSLGTGDEKLFFGSGTQLSVL.

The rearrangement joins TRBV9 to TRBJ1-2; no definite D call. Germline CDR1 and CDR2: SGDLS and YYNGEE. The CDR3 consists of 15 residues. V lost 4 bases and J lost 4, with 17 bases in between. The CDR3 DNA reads TGTGCCAGCAGCCCCAACATCGAACAGATCTATGGCTACACCTTC. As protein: CASSPNIEQIYGYTF.

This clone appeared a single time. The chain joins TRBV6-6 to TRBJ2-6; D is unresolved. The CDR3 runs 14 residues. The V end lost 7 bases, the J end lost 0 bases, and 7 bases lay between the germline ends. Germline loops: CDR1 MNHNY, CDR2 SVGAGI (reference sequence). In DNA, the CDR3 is TGTGCCAGCACTCGGAGCTCTGGGGCCAACGTCCTGACTTTC. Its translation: CASTRSSGANVLTF.

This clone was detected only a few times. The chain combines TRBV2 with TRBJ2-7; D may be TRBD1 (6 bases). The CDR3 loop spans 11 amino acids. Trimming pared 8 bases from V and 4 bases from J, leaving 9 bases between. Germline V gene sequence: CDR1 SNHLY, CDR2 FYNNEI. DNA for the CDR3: TGTGCCAGCCGGGACAATTACGAGCAGTACTTC. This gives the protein CASRDNYEQYF.

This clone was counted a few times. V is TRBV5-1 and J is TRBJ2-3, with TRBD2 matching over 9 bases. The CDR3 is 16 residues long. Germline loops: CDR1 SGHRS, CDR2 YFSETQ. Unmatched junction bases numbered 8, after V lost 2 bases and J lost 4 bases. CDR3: CASSLDSGSRPDTQYF. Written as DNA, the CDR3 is TGCGCCAGCAGCTTAGATAGCGGGAGTCGGCCAGATACGCAGTATTTT.

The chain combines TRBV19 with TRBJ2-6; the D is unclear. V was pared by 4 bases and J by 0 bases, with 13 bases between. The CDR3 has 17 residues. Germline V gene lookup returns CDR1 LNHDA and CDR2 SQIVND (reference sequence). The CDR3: CASSTTHKFSGANVLTF. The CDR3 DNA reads TGTGCCAGTAGTACAACTCATAAGTTCTCTGGGGCCAACGTCCTGACTTTC.

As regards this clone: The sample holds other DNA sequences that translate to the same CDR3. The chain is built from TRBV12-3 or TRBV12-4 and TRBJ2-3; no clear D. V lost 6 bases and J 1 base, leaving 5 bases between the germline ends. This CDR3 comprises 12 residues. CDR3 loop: CASSPGTDTQYF. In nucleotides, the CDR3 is TGTGCCAGCAGCCCGGGCACAGATACGCAGTATTTT.

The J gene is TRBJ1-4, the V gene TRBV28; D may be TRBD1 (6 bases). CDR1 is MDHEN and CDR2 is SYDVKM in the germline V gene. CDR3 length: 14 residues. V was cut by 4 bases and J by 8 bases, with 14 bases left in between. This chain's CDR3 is CASSYGGAREKLFF. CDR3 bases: TGTGCCAGCAGTTACGGGGGGGCGAGGGAAAAACTGTTTTTT.

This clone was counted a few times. CDR3 loop: CASSPLTGTGVNEQFF. As DNA, the CDR3 is TGTGCCAGCAGCCCATTAACCGGGACAGGAGTGAATGAGCAGTTCTTC. The J gene is TRBJ2-1, the V gene TRBV4-2; 8 nucleotides agree with TRBD1. There are 16 residues in the CDR3. Losses at the gene ends were 4 bases for V and 7 bases for J; bases not matched to a gene: 12. The germline V gene has CDR1 LGHNA and CDR2 YNFKEQ.

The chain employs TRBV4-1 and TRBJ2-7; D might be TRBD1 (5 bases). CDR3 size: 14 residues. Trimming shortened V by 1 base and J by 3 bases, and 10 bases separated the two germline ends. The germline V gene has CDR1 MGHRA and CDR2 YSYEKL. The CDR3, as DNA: TGCGCCAGCAGCCAAGGGGGCGTGAACTACGAGCAGTACTTC. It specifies CASSQGGVNYEQYF.

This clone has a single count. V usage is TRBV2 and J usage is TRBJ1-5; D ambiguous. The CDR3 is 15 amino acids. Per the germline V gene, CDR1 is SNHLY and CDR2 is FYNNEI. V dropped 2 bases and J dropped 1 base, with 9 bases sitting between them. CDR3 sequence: CASSERRASNQPQHF. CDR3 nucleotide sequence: TGTGCCAGCAGTGAAAGGCGGGCCAGCAATCAGCCCCAGCATTTT. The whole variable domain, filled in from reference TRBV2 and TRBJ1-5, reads EPEVTQTPSHQVTQMGQEVILRCVPISNHLYFYWYRQILGQKVEFLVSFYNNEISEKSEIFDDQFSVERPDGSNFTLKIRSTKLEDSAMYFCASSERRASNQPQHFGDGTRLSIL.

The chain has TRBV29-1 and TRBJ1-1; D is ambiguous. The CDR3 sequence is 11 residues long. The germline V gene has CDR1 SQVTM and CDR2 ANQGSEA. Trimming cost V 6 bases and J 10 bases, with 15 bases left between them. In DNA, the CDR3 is TGCAGCGTCGCGATGTCTAACGCAGCTTTCTTT. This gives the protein CSVAMSNAAFF.

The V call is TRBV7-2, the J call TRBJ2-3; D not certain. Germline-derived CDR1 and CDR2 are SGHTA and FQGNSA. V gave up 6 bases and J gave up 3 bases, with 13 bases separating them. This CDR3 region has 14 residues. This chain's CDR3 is CASRAPGSTDTQYF. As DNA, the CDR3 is TGTGCCAGCAGGGCGCCGGGTAGTACAGATACGCAGTATTTT.

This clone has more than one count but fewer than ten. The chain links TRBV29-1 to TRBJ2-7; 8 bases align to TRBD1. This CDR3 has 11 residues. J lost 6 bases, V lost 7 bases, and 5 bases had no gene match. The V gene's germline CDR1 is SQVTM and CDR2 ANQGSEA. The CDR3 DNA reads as TGCAGCGGATCAGACAGGGGCGAGCAGTACTTC. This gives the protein CSGSDRGEQYF.

CDR3 protein: CASSPRAGDYGYTF. The CDR3 DNA is TGTGCCAGCAGCCCGAGGGCAGGGGACTATGGCTACACCTTC. The V call is TRBV11-2, the J call TRBJ1-2; TRBD1 is a possible D gene (6 bases). With 5 bases removed from V and 3 bases from J, the gap between germline ends came to 13 bases. The V gene's germline CDR1 is SGHAT and CDR2 FQNNGV. This CDR3 comprises 14 residues.

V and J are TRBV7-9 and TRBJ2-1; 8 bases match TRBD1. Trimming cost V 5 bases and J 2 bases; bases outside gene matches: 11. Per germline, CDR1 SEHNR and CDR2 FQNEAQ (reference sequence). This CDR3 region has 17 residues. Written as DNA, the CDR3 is TGTGCCAGCAGCATTCCCAGACAGGGGTTGACCTACAATGAGCAGTTCTTC. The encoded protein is CASSIPRQGLTYNEQFF.

CDR3 protein: CASSQDLGGSSYEQYF. CDR3 coding DNA: TGTGCCAGCAGCCAAGATCTCGGCGGGAGCTCCTACGAGCAGTACTTC. This rearrangement joins TRBV14 to TRBJ2-7; TRBD2 aligns across 7 bases. This CDR3 contains 16 residues. CDR1 and CDR2 (germline): SGHDN, FVKESK. Trimming removed 0 bases from V and 0 bases from J; junction bases left unmatched: 5.

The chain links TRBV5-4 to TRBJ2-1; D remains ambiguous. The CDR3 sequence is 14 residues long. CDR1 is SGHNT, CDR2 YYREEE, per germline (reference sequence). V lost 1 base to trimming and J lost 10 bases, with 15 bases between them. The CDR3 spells CASSLNPSLAEQFF. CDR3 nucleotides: TGTGCCAGCAGCTTGAACCCGAGTCTCGCAGAGCAGTTCTTC.

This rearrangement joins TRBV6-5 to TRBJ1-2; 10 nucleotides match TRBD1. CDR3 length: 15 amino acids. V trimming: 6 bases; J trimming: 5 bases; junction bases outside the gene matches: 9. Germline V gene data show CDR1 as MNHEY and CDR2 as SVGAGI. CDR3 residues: CASRRETGGLYGYTF. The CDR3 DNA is TGTGCCAGCAGGAGAGAGACAGGGGGCCTATATGGCTACACCTTC.

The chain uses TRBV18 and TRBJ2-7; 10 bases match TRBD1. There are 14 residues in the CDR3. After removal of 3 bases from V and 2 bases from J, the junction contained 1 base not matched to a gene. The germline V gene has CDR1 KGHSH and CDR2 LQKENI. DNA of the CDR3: TGTGCCAGCTCACCCGGGACAGGGGCCTACGAGCAGTACTTC. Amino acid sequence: CASSPGTGAYEQYF. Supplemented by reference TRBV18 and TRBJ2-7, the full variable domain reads NAGVMQNPRHLVRRRGQEARLRCSPMKGHSHVYWYRQLPEEGLKFMVYLQKENIIDESGMPKERFSAEFPKEGPSILRIQQVVRGDSAAYFCASSPGTGAYEQYFGPGTRLTVT.

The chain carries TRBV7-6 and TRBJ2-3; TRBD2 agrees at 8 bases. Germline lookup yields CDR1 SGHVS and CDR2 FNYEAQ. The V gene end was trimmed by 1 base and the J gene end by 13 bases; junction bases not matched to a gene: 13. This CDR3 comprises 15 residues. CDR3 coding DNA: TGTGCCAGCAGCTTAGGGCCAAGCGGGAGTCCCTCGGAGTATTTT. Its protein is CASSLGPSGSPSEYF.

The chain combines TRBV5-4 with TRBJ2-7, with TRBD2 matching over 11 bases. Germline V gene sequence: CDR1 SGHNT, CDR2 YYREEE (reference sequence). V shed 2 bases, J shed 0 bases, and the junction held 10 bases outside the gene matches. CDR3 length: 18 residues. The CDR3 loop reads CASSFYPTSGKSSYEQYF. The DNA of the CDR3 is TGTGCCAGCAGCTTTTATCCGACTAGCGGGAAGAGCTCCTACGAGCAGTACTTC.

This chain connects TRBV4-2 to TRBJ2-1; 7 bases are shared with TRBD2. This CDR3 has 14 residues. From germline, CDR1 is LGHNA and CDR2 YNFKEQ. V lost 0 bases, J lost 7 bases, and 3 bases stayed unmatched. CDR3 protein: CASSQDSGGNEQFF. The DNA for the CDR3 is TGTGCCAGCAGCCAAGATTCGGGAGGAAATGAGCAGTTCTTC.

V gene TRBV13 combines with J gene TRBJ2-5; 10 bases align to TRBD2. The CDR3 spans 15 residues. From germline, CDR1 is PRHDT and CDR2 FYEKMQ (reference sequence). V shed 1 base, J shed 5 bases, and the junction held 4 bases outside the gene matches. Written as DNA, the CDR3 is TGTGCCAGCAGCTTAGTAGCGGGAGGCGGTGAGACCCAGTACTTC. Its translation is CASSLVAGGGETQYF. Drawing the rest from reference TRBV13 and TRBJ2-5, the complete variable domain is AAGVIQSPRHLIKEKRETATLKCYPIPRHDTVYWYQQGPGQDPQFLISFYEKMQSDKGSIPDRFSAQQFSDYHSELNMSSLELGDSALYFCASSLVAGGGETQYFGPGTRLLVL.